Listed below are T cell receptor beta chains from one sample, sequenced in a study of control samples from healthy donors and cancer patients. This table comes from immunoSEQ multiplex PCR, and its TCRdb copy is limited to in-frame clones, with some not included. Of 150,000 to 200,000 clones in the sample, about 86% were seen once. Sequencing was done on a sample of blood. The receptor set was obtained from a woman aged 30 to 39 in good health. CDR3s include the opening cysteine and the closing phenylalanine or tryptophan. Each record gives: clone size, J gene, V gene, D gene, CDR3 DNA, CDR3 protein. D genes are given only for firm matches. Clone size, where shown, is once, few, many, or a class for clones that have expanded.

NA | TRBJ1-5 | TRBV2 | NA | TGTGCCAGCAGTTCCCGGACCGTACTATATCAGGGCCAGCATTTT | CASSSRTVLYQGQHF
NA | TRBJ1-4 | TRBV7-6 | NA | TGTGCCAGCAGCTTATTGGCAGGATCGAATGAAAAACTGTTTTTT | CASSLLAGSNEKLFF
NA | TRBJ1-1 | TRBV6-5 | TRBD1 | TGTGCCAGCATGCCGGGACAGGGGGTAAACACTGAAGCTTTCTTT | CASMPGQGVNTEAFF
NA | TRBJ2-1 | TRBV10-3 | NA | TGTGCCATCAGCCGGGACACGGGGGCCAATGAGCAGTTCTTC | CAISRDTGANEQFF
NA | TRBJ2-3 | TRBV7-6 | NA | TGTGCCAGCAGCTTCTCCCGGGCCGGGAGCACAGATACGCAGTATTTT | CASSFSRAGSTDTQYF
NA | TRBJ2-3 | TRBV7-2 | TRBD2 | TGTGCCAGCAGCTTAGGGGGCGGGAGGGCAGGAGATACGCAGTATTTT | CASSLGGGRAGDTQYF
NA | TRBJ2-3 | TRBV6-1 | NA | TGTGCCAGCAGTGAGAGACAGGTACATAGCACAGATACGCAGTATTTT | CASSERQVHSTDTQYF
NA | TRBJ2-1 | TRBV24-1 | TRBD2 | TGTGCCACCAGTGAGCCTAAAAGCGGGAGGGCGAGTTACAATGAGCAGTTCTTC | CATSEPKSGRASYNEQFF
NA | TRBJ2-1 | TRBV30 | NA | TGTGCCTGGTGCCGGGGGGCAGGTCCCTACAATGAGCAGTTCTTC | CAWCRGAGPYNEQFF
NA | TRBJ2-1 | TRBV24-1 | NA | TGTGCCACCGGGGCGATCCACAATGAGCAGTTCTTC | CATGAIHNEQFF
NA | TRBJ1-1 | TRBV20-1 | NA | TGCAGTGCTAGCCGGACAGCTGAAGCTTTCTTT | CSASRTAEAFF
NA | TRBJ2-5 | TRBV5-1 | TRBD1 | TGCGCCAGCAGACCTACCCTCCGGGACAGGGAGGAGACCCAGTACTTC | CASRPTLRDREETQYF
NA | TRBJ1-2 | TRBV27 | TRBD1 | TGTGCCACCCGGGGACAGGTTGTCGCTGGCTACACCTTC | CATRGQVVAGYTF
once | TRBJ2-7 | TRBV5-4 | NA | TGTGCCAGCAGCTTGGCCGGTGGCGGGGCTGCCCTTACCTACGAGCAGTACTTC | CASSLAGGGAALTYEQYF
NA | TRBJ1-6 | TRBV28 | NA | TGTGCCAGCAGTTTCGGCAGGGCAGAATCACCCCTCCACTTT | CASSFGRAESPLHF
few | TRBJ1-4 | TRBV3-1/TRBV3-2 | TRBD1 | TGTGCCAGCAGCCCTGGGAGACAGGGTCGGGAAAAACTGTTTTTT | CASSPGRQGREKLFF
NA | TRBJ1-5 | TRBV28 | NA | TGTGCCAGCAGTTCCGGAGGGATCGGCAATCAGCCCCAGCATTTT | CASSSGGIGNQPQHF
NA | TRBJ1-3 | TRBV19 | TRBD1 | TGTGCCAGTAGTGCCCGGGACAGGGGCCCGACTGGAAACACCATATATTTT | CASSARDRGPTGNTIYF
NA | TRBJ2-1 | TRBV24-1 | TRBD2 | TGTGCCACCAGTGACTCCCCACTAGCGGGAGGGTCCTACAATGAGCAGTTCTTC | CATSDSPLAGGSYNEQFF
once | TRBJ1-5 | TRBV6-5 | TRBD1 | TGTGCCAGCAGAGCCCCGGGACAGGGCTATCAGCCCCAGCATTTT | CASRAPGQGYQPQHF
NA | TRBJ1-3 | TRBV9 | NA | TGTGCCAGCAGCCAACAATCGGGAAACACCATATATTTT | CASSQQSGNTIYF
NA | TRBJ1-5 | TRBV6-1 | NA | TGTGCCAGCAGTGACGGCCGTAGGGGCAATCAGCCCCAGCATTTT | CASSDGRRGNQPQHF
NA | TRBJ1-1 | TRBV3-1/TRBV3-2 | NA | TGTGCCAGCAGCCAAGACGGAATGAACACTGAAGCTTTCTTT | CASSQDGMNTEAFF
NA | TRBJ2-2 | TRBV5-5 | TRBD1 | TGTGCCAGCAGCTCACAGGGGACGAACACCGGGGAGCTGTTTTTT | CASSSQGTNTGELFF
NA | TRBJ1-4 | TRBV23-1 | NA | TGCGCCAGCAGTCAATCAGATGATGGGGGGTCAGGTGAAAAACTGTTTTTT | CASSQSDDGGSGEKLFF
NA | TRBJ2-3 | TRBV19 | TRBD2 | TGTGCCAGTAGTACTAGCGGGAGGGCAGGGGATACGCAGTATTTT | CASSTSGRAGDTQYF
NA | TRBJ2-5 | TRBV7-2 | NA | TGTGCCAGCAGCTTAGGAACAGGGATAAGGGGGACCCAGTACTTC | CASSLGTGIRGTQYF
NA | TRBJ1-1 | TRBV5-1 | NA | TGCGCCAGCAGGCACTATGACAGGTACGCTGAAGCTTTCTTT | CASRHYDRYAEAFF
NA | TRBJ1-1 | TRBV19 | NA | TGTGCCAGTAGTCTCAGACAGGTAAACACTGAAGCTTTCTTT | CASSLRQVNTEAFF
NA | TRBJ1-1 | TRBV18 | NA | TGTGCCAGCTCACCGGACCTGAACACTGAAGCTTTCTTT | CASSPDLNTEAFF
NA | TRBJ2-2 | TRBV19 | NA | TGTGCCAGTAGTATACCGGGGACCGGGGAGCTGTTTTTT | CASSIPGTGELFF
once | TRBJ2-3 | TRBV9 | NA | TGTGCCAGCAGTGTAAGTCGGGATCCGGAGTTAGATACGCAGTATTTT | CASSVSRDPELDTQYF
NA | TRBJ2-7 | TRBV5-1 | TRBD1 | TGCGCCAGCCGAGTGGGAGGGACAGGGGGCTACGAGCAGTACTTC | CASRVGGTGGYEQYF
NA | TRBJ1-3 | TRBV18 | NA | TGTGCCAGCTCACCACCGCGTGGCGGGAACTCTGGAAACACCATATATTTT | CASSPPRGGNSGNTIYF
NA | TRBJ2-1 | TRBV15 | TRBD2 | TGTGCCACCCAAGGCGAACGGGAGGGTTCCAATGAGCAGTTCTTC | CATQGEREGSNEQFF
NA | TRBJ2-3 | TRBV7-9 | TRBD1 | TGTGCCAGCAGCCCCCGGGACAGCAGCACAGATACGCAGTATTTT | CASSPRDSSTDTQYF
NA | TRBJ1-2 | TRBV9 | TRBD1 | TGTGCCAGCAGCGTAGGTGGGACAGGGAAAAGCTACACCTTC | CASSVGGTGKSYTF
NA | TRBJ1-6 | TRBV30 | NA | TGTGCCTGGAGTGTAGACATTGATAGTTCACCCCTCCACTTT | CAWSVDIDSSPLHF
NA | TRBJ1-3 | TRBV10-3 | NA | TGTGCCATCAGTGAGCCCGGCGGTCACACCATATATTTT | CAISEPGGHTIYF
NA | TRBJ1-5 | TRBV19 | NA | TGTGCCAGTAGTATCGGACGGACTCATAGCAATCAGCCCCAGCATTTT | CASSIGRTHSNQPQHF
NA | TRBJ2-5 | TRBV27 | NA | TGTGCCAGCAGTTCGTTCCTTGAAGAGACCCAGTACTTC | CASSSFLEETQYF
few | TRBJ1-5 | TRBV2 | NA | TGTGCCAGCAACTCTGGGAGGAGCAATCAGCCCCAGCATTTT | CASNSGRSNQPQHF
once | TRBJ1-1 | TRBV11-2 | TRBD1 | TGTGCCAGCAGCCCCGACCTGACAGGGTTGAACACTGAAGCTTTCTTT | CASSPDLTGLNTEAFF